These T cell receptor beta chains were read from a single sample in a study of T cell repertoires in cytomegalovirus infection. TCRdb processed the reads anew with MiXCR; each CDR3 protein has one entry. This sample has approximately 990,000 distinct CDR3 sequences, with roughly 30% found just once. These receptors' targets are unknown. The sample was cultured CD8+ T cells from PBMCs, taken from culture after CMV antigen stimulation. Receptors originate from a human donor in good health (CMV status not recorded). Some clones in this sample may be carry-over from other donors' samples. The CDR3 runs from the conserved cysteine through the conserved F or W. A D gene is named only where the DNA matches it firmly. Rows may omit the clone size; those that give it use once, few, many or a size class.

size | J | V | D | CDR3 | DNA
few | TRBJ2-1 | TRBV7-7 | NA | CASSLDVGGTYNEQFF | TGTGCTAGCAGCTTAGACGTAGGGGGGACCTACAATGAGCAGTTCTTC
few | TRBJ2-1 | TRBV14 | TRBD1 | CASSDQGVTYYNEQFF | TGTGCCAGCAGCGACCAGGGGGTAACCTACTACAATGAGCAGTTCTTC
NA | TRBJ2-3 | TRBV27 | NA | CASSRRRTDTQYF | TGTGCCAGCAGTCGCCGGCGCACAGATACGCAGTATTTT
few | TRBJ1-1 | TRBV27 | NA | CASRDEAFF | TGTGCCAGCAGAGATGAAGCTTTCTTT
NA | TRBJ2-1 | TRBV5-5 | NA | CATGGRNEQFF | TGTGCCACCGGTGGTCGTAACGAGCAGTTCTTC
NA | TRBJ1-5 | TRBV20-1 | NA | CSARDRRGGQPQHF | TGCAGTGCTAGAGATCGTAGGGGGGGTCAGCCCCAGCATTTT
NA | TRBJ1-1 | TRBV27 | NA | CASSLRAAGDTEAFF | TGTGCCAGCAGTTTAAGGGCTGCGGGGGACACTGAAGCTTTCTTT
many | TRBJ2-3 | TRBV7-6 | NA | CASSSLADTQYF | TGTGCCAGCAGCTCCTTAGCGGATACGCAGTATTTT
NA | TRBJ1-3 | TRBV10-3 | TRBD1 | CAIRLWGGGDGNTIYF | TGTGCCATCAGACTCTGGGGAGGGGGCGATGGAAACACCATATATTTT
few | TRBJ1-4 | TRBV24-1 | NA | CATKGDNEKLFF | TGTGCCACTAAAGGGGATAATGAAAAACTGTTTTTT
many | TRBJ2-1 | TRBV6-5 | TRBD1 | CASRAYRGSGKTYNEQFF | TGTGCCAGCAGAGCTTACAGGGGCAGCGGTAAGACCTACAATGAGCAGTTCTTC
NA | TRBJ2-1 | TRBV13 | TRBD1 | CASSGTGGYGSYNEQFF | TGTGCCAGCAGCGGGACAGGGGGCTACGGCTCCTACAATGAGCAGTTCTTC
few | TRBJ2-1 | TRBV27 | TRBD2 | CASSFGTSFYNEQFF | TGTGCCAGCAGTTTCGGGACTAGCTTCTACAATGAGCAGTTCTTC
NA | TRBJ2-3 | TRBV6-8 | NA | CASSYSRWDTQYF | TGTGCCAGCAGTTACTCCAGATGGGATACGCAGTATTTT
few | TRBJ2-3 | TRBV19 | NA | CASSIHPLRGVSTDTQYF | TGTGCCAGTAGTATTCACCCTTTGCGGGGTGTTTCCACAGATACGCAGTATTTT
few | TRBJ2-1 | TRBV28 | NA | CASRGGPSYNEQFF | TGTGCCAGCAGGGGCGGGCCCTCCTACAATGAGCAGTTCTTC
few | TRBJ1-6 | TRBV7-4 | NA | CASSLPRADDSPLHF | TGTGCCAGCAGCTTACCTCGGGCCGACGATTCACCCCTCCACTTT
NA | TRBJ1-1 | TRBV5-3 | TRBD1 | CASRFQGAFTEAFF | TGTGCCAGCAGATTTCAGGGGGCTTTCACTGAAGCTTTCTTT
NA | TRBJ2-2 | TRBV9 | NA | CASNSRGGRTGELFF | TGTGCCAGCAACTCAAGGGGGGGGCGGACCGGGGAGCTGTTTTTT
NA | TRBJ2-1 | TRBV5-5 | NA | CASSLAGGGINEQFF | TGTGCCAGCAGCTTGGCCGGTGGAGGGATCAATGAGCAGTTCTTC
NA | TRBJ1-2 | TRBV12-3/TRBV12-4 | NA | CASTLYLNYGYTF | TGTGCCAGCACTCTGTACTTAAACTATGGCTACACCTTC
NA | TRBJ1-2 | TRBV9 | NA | CASSAPDYGYTF | TGTGCCAGCAGCGCACCGGACTATGGCTACACCTTC
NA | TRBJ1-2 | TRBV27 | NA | CASAHGPGYGYTF | TGTGCCAGTGCTCATGGACCCGGCTATGGCTACACCTTC
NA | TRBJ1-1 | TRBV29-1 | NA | CSAHRDTEAFF | TGCAGCGCCCACCGGGACACTGAAGCTTTCTTT
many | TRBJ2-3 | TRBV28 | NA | CASNHDAASTDTQYF | TGTGCCAGCAACCATGACGCTGCTAGCACAGATACGCAGTATTTT
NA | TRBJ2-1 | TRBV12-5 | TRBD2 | CASGNGGAGYNEQFF | TGTGCTAGTGGTAACGGGGGGGCCGGGTACAATGAGCAGTTCTTC
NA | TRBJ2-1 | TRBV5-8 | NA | CASSFETSQSSYNEQFF | TGTGCCAGCAGCTTTGAGACATCCCAGAGCTCCTACAATGAGCAGTTCTTC